A selection of T cell receptor beta chains follows, all from one sample in a study of blood T cell repertoires in COVID-19. Measured with immunoSEQ multiplex PCR; TCRdb has only the in-frame clones, and not every one. The sample has 20,000 to 30,000 clones; approximately 78% are singletons. The sequenced sample consisted of peripheral blood. These TCRs come from a human donor in a cohort sampled during active COVID-19. CDR3s include the opening cysteine and the closing phenylalanine or tryptophan. Fields, in order: J gene, V gene, D gene, clone size, CDR3 protein, CDR3 DNA. The D gene is left open where the match is weak. Expanded clones are given a class, and other clones once, few, many or no size at all.

j_gene: TRBJ2-2; v_gene: TRBV5-1; d_gene: TRBD2; abundance: -; CDR3aa: CASSISGRQAGELFF; CDR3nt: TGCGCCAGCAGCATCAGCGGGAGACAGGCCGGGGAGCTGTTTTTT
j_gene: TRBJ2-7; v_gene: TRBV19; d_gene: -; abundance: few; CDR3aa: CASSSERGQYF; CDR3nt: TGTGCCAGTAGTTCAGAACGGGGGCAGTACTTC
j_gene: TRBJ1-1; v_gene: TRBV2; d_gene: -; abundance: -; CDR3aa: CASSSLENTEAFF; CDR3nt: TGTGCCAGCAGCAGCCTAGAGAACACTGAAGCTTTCTTT
j_gene: TRBJ2-7; v_gene: TRBV3-1/TRBV3-2; d_gene: TRBD2; abundance: -; CDR3aa: CASREGGPRYEQYF; CDR3nt: TGTGCCAGCAGAGAGGGAGGGCCTCGGTACGAGCAGTACTTC
j_gene: TRBJ2-1; v_gene: TRBV6-2/TRBV6-3; d_gene: TRBD2; abundance: -; CDR3aa: CASSSGSSYNEQFF; CDR3nt: TGTGCCAGCAGCAGCGGGAGCTCCTACAATGAGCAGTTCTTC
j_gene: TRBJ2-5; v_gene: TRBV12-3/TRBV12-4; d_gene: -; abundance: few; CDR3aa: CASSLGPRGTQYF; CDR3nt: TGTGCCAGCAGTTTAGGGCCGCGGGGCACCCAGTACTTC
j_gene: TRBJ1-2; v_gene: TRBV6-5; d_gene: TRBD1; abundance: -; CDR3aa: CASSYTGTASGYTF; CDR3nt: TGTGCCAGCAGTTACACCGGGACAGCGAGTGGCTACACCTTC
j_gene: TRBJ1-5; v_gene: TRBV6-2/TRBV6-3; d_gene: TRBD1; abundance: -; CDR3aa: CASSYSRTGGHQPQHF; CDR3nt: TGTGCCAGCAGTTACTCTAGGACAGGGGGACATCAGCCCCAGCATTTT
j_gene: TRBJ1-2; v_gene: TRBV5-4; d_gene: -; abundance: -; CDR3aa: CARRTGGGNYGYTF; CDR3nt: TGCGCCCGCAGGACGGGGGGGGGCAACTATGGCTACACCTTC
j_gene: TRBJ2-1; v_gene: TRBV3-1/TRBV3-2; d_gene: -; abundance: once; CDR3aa: CASSLDKYNEQFF; CDR3nt: TGTGCCAGCAGCCTGGACAAATACAATGAGCAGTTCTTC
j_gene: TRBJ2-5; v_gene: TRBV9; d_gene: -; abundance: once; CDR3aa: CASSVYGAQETQYF; CDR3nt: TGTGCCAGCAGCGTGTATGGGGCCCAAGAGACCCAGTACTTC
j_gene: TRBJ2-5; v_gene: TRBV6-2/TRBV6-3; d_gene: -; abundance: few; CDR3aa: CASSYGGATRETQYF; CDR3nt: TGTGCCAGCAGTTACGGGGGGGCCACACGAGAGACCCAGTACTTC
j_gene: TRBJ1-1; v_gene: TRBV7-3; d_gene: -; abundance: -; CDR3aa: CASSLMGQGEAFF; CDR3nt: TGTGCCAGCAGCTTAATGGGGCAGGGCGAAGCTTTCTTT
j_gene: TRBJ1-5; v_gene: TRBV15; d_gene: -; abundance: -; CDR3aa: CATSASGVAQPQHF; CDR3nt: TGTGCCACCAGCGCCTCAGGGGTGGCCCAGCCCCAGCATTTT
j_gene: TRBJ2-5; v_gene: TRBV4-2; d_gene: -; abundance: -; CDR3aa: CASSPRGSGTQETQYF; CDR3nt: TGTGCCAGCAGCCCCCGGGGTAGCGGTACCCAAGAGACCCAGTACTTC
j_gene: TRBJ2-3; v_gene: TRBV4-2; d_gene: -; abundance: once; CDR3aa: CASSQDRDTQYF; CDR3nt: TGTGCCAGCAGCCAAGACAGGGATACGCAGTATTTT
j_gene: TRBJ2-2; v_gene: TRBV19; d_gene: -; abundance: -; CDR3aa: CASSMTWTGELFF; CDR3nt: TGTGCCAGTAGTATGACATGGACCGGGGAGCTGTTTTTT
j_gene: TRBJ2-5; v_gene: TRBV24-1; d_gene: -; abundance: -; CDR3aa: CATSEGGAQETQYF; CDR3nt: TGTGCCACCAGTGAGGGCGGGGCCCAAGAGACCCAGTACTTC
j_gene: TRBJ2-1; v_gene: TRBV23-1; d_gene: -; abundance: -; CDR3aa: CASRTGNEQFF; CDR3nt: TGCGCCAGCAGGACAGGCAATGAGCAGTTCTTC
j_gene: TRBJ1-6; v_gene: TRBV11-2; d_gene: TRBD1; abundance: -; CDR3aa: CASSSGDRGSNSPLHF; CDR3nt: TGTGCCAGCAGCTCAGGAGACAGGGGATCGAATTCACCCCTCCACTTT
j_gene: TRBJ1-2; v_gene: TRBV14; d_gene: TRBD1; abundance: -; CDR3aa: CASSQERQGPRGYTF; CDR3nt: TGTGCCAGCAGCCAAGAAAGACAGGGCCCCCGAGGCTACACCTTC
j_gene: TRBJ2-1; v_gene: TRBV6-5; d_gene: TRBD2; abundance: -; CDR3aa: CASSSLGLAGVNEQFF; CDR3nt: TGTGCCAGCAGTTCCCTTGGACTAGCGGGAGTGAATGAGCAGTTCTTC
j_gene: TRBJ2-1; v_gene: TRBV7-9; d_gene: -; abundance: -; CDR3aa: CASSFSDEQFF; CDR3nt: TGTGCCAGCAGCTTCAGCGATGAGCAGTTCTTC
j_gene: TRBJ2-3; v_gene: TRBV5-1; d_gene: TRBD1; abundance: -; CDR3aa: CASRGDRGAQYF; CDR3nt: TGCGCCAGCAGGGGGGACAGGGGAGCGCAGTATTTT
j_gene: TRBJ2-2; v_gene: TRBV12-3/TRBV12-4; d_gene: TRBD1; abundance: -; CDR3aa: CASRGTGRGELFF; CDR3nt: TGTGCCAGCCGTGGGACAGGCCGCGGGGAGCTGTTTTTT
j_gene: TRBJ2-1; v_gene: TRBV16; d_gene: TRBD1; abundance: -; CDR3aa: CASSQSSDRGDNEQFF; CDR3nt: TGTGCCAGCAGCCAATCTTCGGACAGGGGGGACAATGAGCAGTTCTTC
j_gene: TRBJ1-3; v_gene: TRBV18; d_gene: -; abundance: -; CDR3aa: CASSPRATGRSGNTIYF; CDR3nt: TGTGCCAGCTCACCACGGGCGACAGGCCGCTCGGGTAACACCATATATTTT
j_gene: TRBJ1-3; v_gene: TRBV9; d_gene: -; abundance: -; CDR3aa: CASSDTGLLFGNTIYF; CDR3nt: TGTGCCAGCAGCGACACAGGCCTACTATTTGGAAACACCATATATTTT
j_gene: TRBJ2-1; v_gene: TRBV11-2; d_gene: -; abundance: -; CDR3aa: CASSQMGGGYNEQFF; CDR3nt: TGTGCCAGCAGCCAGATGGGGGGTGGGTACAATGAGCAGTTCTTC
j_gene: TRBJ1-1; v_gene: TRBV3-1/TRBV3-2; d_gene: -; abundance: once; CDR3aa: CASRPGLEGGRAFF; CDR3nt: TGTGCCAGCAGACCCGGGTTGGAGGGCGGGAGGGCTTTCTTT
j_gene: TRBJ2-4; v_gene: TRBV7-2; d_gene: TRBD2; abundance: -; CDR3aa: CASSPKLDGGGNIQYF; CDR3nt: TGTGCCAGCAGCCCAAAGCTGGACGGGGGGGGAAACATTCAGTACTTC
j_gene: TRBJ1-1; v_gene: TRBV11-3; d_gene: -; abundance: -; CDR3aa: CASSLESRESEAFF; CDR3nt: TGTGCCAGCAGCTTGGAAAGCAGGGAAAGTGAAGCTTTCTTT
j_gene: TRBJ2-5; v_gene: TRBV11-2; d_gene: -; abundance: -; CDR3aa: CASSFLQGLGTQYF; CDR3nt: TGTGCCAGCAGCTTTCTACAGGGTTTAGGGACCCAGTACTTC
j_gene: TRBJ2-1; v_gene: TRBV4-1; d_gene: -; abundance: -; CDR3aa: CASSPRLQGSEQFF; CDR3nt: TGCGCCAGCAGCCCACGTCTACAGGGTAGTGAGCAGTTCTTC
j_gene: TRBJ2-7; v_gene: TRBV6-1; d_gene: -; abundance: -; CDR3aa: CASSEAGASYEQYF; CDR3nt: TGTGCCAGCAGTGAAGCGGGGGCCTCCTACGAGCAGTACTTC
j_gene: TRBJ1-1; v_gene: TRBV25-1; d_gene: -; abundance: -; CDR3aa: CASTGIGGNTEAFF; CDR3nt: TGTGCCAGCACCGGGATAGGGGGGAACACTGAAGCTTTCTTT
j_gene: TRBJ1-2; v_gene: TRBV20-1; d_gene: -; abundance: -; CDR3aa: CSASLGAVNYGYTF; CDR3nt: TGCAGTGCTAGTCTGGGGGCAGTAAACTATGGCTACACCTTC
j_gene: TRBJ2-1; v_gene: TRBV9; d_gene: TRBD1; abundance: -; CDR3aa: CASSVNRGISYNEQFF; CDR3nt: TGTGCCAGCAGCGTGAACAGGGGGATCTCCTACAATGAGCAGTTCTTC
j_gene: TRBJ1-2; v_gene: TRBV5-1; d_gene: -; abundance: few; CDR3aa: CASTPHGGDQGYTF; CDR3nt: TGCGCCAGCACTCCCCACGGGGGGGATCAAGGCTACACCTTC
j_gene: TRBJ1-3; v_gene: TRBV12-3/TRBV12-4; d_gene: -; abundance: -; CDR3aa: CASRRSSGNTIYF; CDR3nt: TGTGCCAGCCGAAGGAGCTCTGGAAACACCATATATTTT
j_gene: TRBJ2-2; v_gene: TRBV4-2; d_gene: TRBD1; abundance: -; CDR3aa: CASSQDDRESGELFF; CDR3nt: TGTGCCAGCAGCCAAGATGACAGGGAAAGCGGGGAGCTGTTTTTT
j_gene: TRBJ1-1; v_gene: TRBV6-5; d_gene: -; abundance: -; CDR3aa: CASSLENTEAFF; CDR3nt: TGTGCCAGCAGTTTAGAAAACACTGAAGCTTTCTTT
j_gene: TRBJ2-2; v_gene: TRBV5-4; d_gene: -; abundance: -; CDR3aa: CASSRNSRNTGELFF; CDR3nt: TGTGCCAGCAGCAGGAATAGCAGAAACACCGGGGAGCTGTTTTTT
j_gene: TRBJ2-2; v_gene: TRBV5-4; d_gene: TRBD1; abundance: -; CDR3aa: CASSTDRTGELFF; CDR3nt: TGTGCCAGCAGTACGGACAGGACCGGGGAGCTGTTTTTT
j_gene: TRBJ1-5; v_gene: TRBV19; d_gene: -; abundance: -; CDR3aa: CASIEAGTSGNQPQHF; CDR3nt: TGTGCCAGTATCGAGGCGGGTACCTCCGGCAATCAGCCCCAGCATTTT
j_gene: TRBJ2-7; v_gene: TRBV7-9; d_gene: -; abundance: -; CDR3aa: CASSLGAGKYF; CDR3nt: TGTGCCAGCAGCTTAGGGGCAGGCAAGTACTTC
j_gene: TRBJ2-7; v_gene: TRBV6-6; d_gene: TRBD2; abundance: -; CDR3aa: CASSYQGGTYEQYF; CDR3nt: TGTGCCAGCAGTTATCAGGGAGGGACCTACGAGCAGTACTTC
j_gene: TRBJ2-2; v_gene: TRBV11-2; d_gene: -; abundance: -; CDR3aa: CASSYRVTGELFF; CDR3nt: TGTGCCAGCAGCTACAGGGTCACCGGGGAGCTGTTTTTT
j_gene: TRBJ2-5; v_gene: TRBV19; d_gene: TRBD2; abundance: -; CDR3aa: CASSKGLAGGQETQYF; CDR3nt: TGTGCCAGTAGCAAGGGGCTAGCGGGAGGGCAAGAGACCCAGTACTTC
j_gene: TRBJ1-2; v_gene: TRBV10-3; d_gene: TRBD1; abundance: -; CDR3aa: CAISDPGGNYGYTF; CDR3nt: TGTGCCATCAGTGACCCAGGGGGAAACTATGGCTACACCTTC
j_gene: TRBJ1-2; v_gene: TRBV7-9; d_gene: TRBD1; abundance: -; CDR3aa: CASSLGQGGNTF; CDR3nt: TGTGCCAGCAGCTTAGGACAGGGGGGGAACACCTTC
j_gene: TRBJ2-3; v_gene: TRBV7-2; d_gene: TRBD1; abundance: -; CDR3aa: CASSLGQGTDTQYF; CDR3nt: TGTGCCAGCAGCTTGGGACAGGGCACAGATACGCAGTATTTT
j_gene: TRBJ2-1; v_gene: TRBV28; d_gene: TRBD2; abundance: -; CDR3aa: CASSILAGAPNEQFF; CDR3nt: TGTGCCAGCAGTATACTAGCGGGTGCCCCCAATGAGCAGTTCTTC
j_gene: TRBJ1-1; v_gene: TRBV7-2; d_gene: TRBD1; abundance: few; CDR3aa: CASSPPDRGPAEAFF; CDR3nt: TGTGCCAGCAGCCCGCCGGACAGGGGACCCGCTGAAGCTTTCTTT
j_gene: TRBJ2-3; v_gene: TRBV29-1; d_gene: -; abundance: -; CDR3aa: CSVFMDTQYF; CDR3nt: TGCAGCGTTTTTATGGATACGCAGTATTTT
j_gene: TRBJ2-3; v_gene: TRBV7-9; d_gene: -; abundance: large; CDR3aa: CASSPPSSAGESTDTQYF; CDR3nt: TGTGCCAGCAGCCCGCCCTCTTCGGCAGGGGAAAGCACAGATACGCAGTATTTT